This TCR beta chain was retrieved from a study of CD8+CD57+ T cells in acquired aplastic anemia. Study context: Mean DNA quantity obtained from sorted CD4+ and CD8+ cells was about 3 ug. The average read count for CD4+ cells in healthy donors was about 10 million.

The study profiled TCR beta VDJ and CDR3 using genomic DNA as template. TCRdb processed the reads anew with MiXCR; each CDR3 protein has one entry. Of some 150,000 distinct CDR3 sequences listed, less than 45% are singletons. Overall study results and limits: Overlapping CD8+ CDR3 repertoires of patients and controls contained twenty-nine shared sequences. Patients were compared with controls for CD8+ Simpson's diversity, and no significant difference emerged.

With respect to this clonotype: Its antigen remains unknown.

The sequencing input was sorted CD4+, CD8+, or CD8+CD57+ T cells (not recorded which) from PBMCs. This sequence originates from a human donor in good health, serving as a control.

This CDR3 is CSANIYGDRGYTF. The CDR3 DNA reads TGCAGTGCTAATATTTACGGCGATAGAGGCTACACCTTC. The chain carries TRBV20-1 and TRBJ1-2, with D hard to call. Germline V gene data show CDR1 as DFQATT and CDR2 as SNEGSKA (reference sequence). The CDR3 loop spans 13 amino acids. Between the trimmed V and J ends, which lost 4 bases and 8 bases, there was a span of 17 bases.